This T cell receptor beta chain was captured by sequencing in a study of beta chain features in type 1 diabetes. The collection from each donor was one heparinised blood draw averaging roughly 100 mL. As for this clone: The antigen is not known.

Whole-study results and caveats: Type 1 diabetes patients had fewer VDJ junction insertions and more deletions. TCRB CDR3s were moderately but significantly shorter in Type 1 diabetes patients in all four CD4+ subsets.

Expressed TCRB transcripts were sequenced, since all the RNA that had been isolated was reverse transcribed. Repertoires were generated with immunoSEQ multiplex PCR, while TCRdb's copy carries only in-frame clones and drops some. Here the sample spans more than 300,000 clones, 9.3% being singletons. With 6 bases removed from V and 6 bases from J, the gap between germline ends came to 15 bases. This CDR3 contains 14 residues. The germline CDR1 and CDR2 sequences are ENHRY and SYGVKD. V usage is TRBV10-3 and J usage is TRBJ1-5, with D maybe TRBD1 (5 bases). Sample: central memory CD4+ T cells from blood. This receptor was identified in a young man with type 1 diabetes. DNA of the CDR3: TGTGCCATCAGCCGGGAGGGGAGAATTCAGCCCCAGCATTTT. Amino acids: CAISREGRIQPQHF.